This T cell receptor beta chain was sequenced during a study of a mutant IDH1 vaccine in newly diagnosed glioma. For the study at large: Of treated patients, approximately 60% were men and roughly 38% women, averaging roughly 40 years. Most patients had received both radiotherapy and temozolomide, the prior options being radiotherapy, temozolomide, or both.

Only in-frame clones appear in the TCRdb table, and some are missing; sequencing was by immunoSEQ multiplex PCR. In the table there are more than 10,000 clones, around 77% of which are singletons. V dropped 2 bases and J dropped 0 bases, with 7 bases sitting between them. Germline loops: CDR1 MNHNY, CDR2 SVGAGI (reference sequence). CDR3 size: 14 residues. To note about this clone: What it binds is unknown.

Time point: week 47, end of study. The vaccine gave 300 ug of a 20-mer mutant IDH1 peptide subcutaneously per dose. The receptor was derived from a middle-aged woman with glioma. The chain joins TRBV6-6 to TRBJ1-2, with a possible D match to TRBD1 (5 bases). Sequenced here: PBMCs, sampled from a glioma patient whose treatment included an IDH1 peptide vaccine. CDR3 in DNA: TGTGCCAGCAGTTACGGGGCCCCTAACTATGGCTACACCTTC. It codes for CASSYGAPNYGYTF.